This is a list of T cell receptor beta chains from one sample in a study of shared clonotypes between healthy human individuals. The data were produced by immunoSEQ multiplex PCR, yet TCRdb's version contains in-frame clones alone and is incomplete. This table has 2 million to 3 million clones, just over 90% appearing once. Sequencing used naive CD4+ T cells sorted from blood. The receptors here all came from a man between 18 and 35 years old in good health. CDR3s leave out the opening cysteine and the closing phenylalanine or tryptophan.

V gene	CDR3 length	CDR3 protein
TRBV16	13	ASSPQRATNEKLF
TRBV5-5	18	ASSSPWSGRGSSYNSPLH
TRBV7-9	10	ASSLDRSEAF
TRBV7-2	10	ASTSGGVGYT
TRBV27	13	ASSFVADNTGELF
TRBV5-1	15	ASSSRPGGVNTGELF
TRBV30	14	AWSPESGGLNTEAF
TRBV10-3	13	AISEPGQSRNEQF
TRBV7-2	12	ASRGGQLGETQY
TRBV5-1	10	ASSNQGNEQY